A single sample is the source of the 7 T cell receptor beta chains below, sequenced in a study of molecular identifiers for immune sequencing clone quantification. TCRdb reanalysed the PCR reads using MiXCR and keeps one entry per CDR3 protein. The top ten clones hold 0.6% to 0.9% of a sample with about 630,000 distinct CDR3 sequences, about 25% of them seen once. Sequencing was done on a sample of naive CD8+ T cells from blood, with Jurkat cell RNA spiked in. Subset reported: FACS-sorted CD8+CD4-CCR7+CD45RA+ naive T cells. These receptors all stem from a human donor in good health. Some libraries in this study had Jurkat cell RNA spiked in.

This clonotype has just a few counts. In DNA, the CDR3 is TGTGCCAGCAGTTACGGGCTAAGGAACTATGGCTACACCTTC. Protein sequence: CASSYGLRNYGYTF. This chain links TRBV6-2 or TRBV6-3 with TRBJ1-2; unclear D gene. V dropped 2 bases and J dropped 2 bases, with 9 bases sitting between them. Germline loops: CDR1 MNHEY, CDR2 SVGEGT. There are 14 residues in the CDR3.

This sequence joins TRBV27 and TRBJ2-1, with 7 bases aligning to TRBD2. V was pared by 3 bases and J by 8 bases, with 7 bases of the junction left unmatched. This CDR3 region has 14 residues. Germline V gene data show CDR1 as MNHEY and CDR2 as SMNVEV (reference sequence). DNA of the CDR3: TGTGCCAGCAGTTTTCCGGGGGGAGGGGATGAGCAGTTCTTC. Protein: CASSFPGGGDEQFF.

The rearrangement uses TRBV6-1 and TRBJ2-3; 14 bases line up with TRBD2. Losses at the gene ends were 0 bases for V and 5 bases for J; bases not matched to a gene: 4. Germline CDR1 MNHNS, CDR2 SASEGT. This CDR3 spans 17 amino acids. The CDR3 is CASSEARGTSGRDTQYF. The CDR3 region has the DNA TGTGCCAGCAGTGAAGCGAGGGGGACTAGCGGGAGAGATACGCAGTATTTT.

In this sample, this clonotype turned up a few times. A much bigger clone sits one base away, suggesting this may be a read error. The V and J genes are TRBV29-1 and TRBJ1-1; the D is unclear. The germline V gene has CDR1 SQVTM and CDR2 ANQGSEA. CDR3 size: 11 residues. CDR3 sequence (DNA): TGCAGCGTTCTACGGAACACTGAAGCTCTCTTT. The encoded protein is CSVLRNTEALF.

This clonotype has at least ten counts. The J gene is TRBJ2-6, the V gene TRBV19; TRBD1 is a possible D gene (7 bases). The CDR3 covers 17 residues. From germline, CDR1 is LNHDA and CDR2 SQIVND (reference sequence). The V gene lost 6 bases and the J gene lost 0 bases, with 15 bases spanning the gap. The CDR3 DNA reads TGTGCCAGTAGCCCGACAGGGACTTACTCTGGGGCCAACGTCCTGACTTTC. This gives the protein CASSPTGTYSGANVLTF.

This clonotype was found many times. The chain carries TRBV29-1 and TRBJ1-1, with unresolved D. The CDR3 consists of 12 residues. With 3 bases removed from V and 0 bases from J, the gap between germline ends came to 5 bases. Germline V gene lookup returns CDR1 SQVTM and CDR2 ANQGSEA. The CDR3 protein is CSVENMNTEAFF. DNA for the CDR3: TGCAGCGTTGAGAACATGAACACTGAAGCTTTCTTT.

Worth noting for this clonotype: The CDR3 does not end in the conserved phenylalanine or tryptophan, so this is likely a read error. The CDR3 reads CASSLFPEMSSYEQYS. Here the CDR3 DNA reads TGTGCCAGCAGTTTATTTCCGGAAATGAGCTCCTACGAGCAGTACTCC. The V and J genes are TRBV28 and TRBJ2-7; no reliable D call. The germline V gene has CDR1 MDHEN and CDR2 SYDVKM. The V and J ends lost 1 base and 0 bases respectively, with 13 bases between them. The CDR3 totals 16 residues.